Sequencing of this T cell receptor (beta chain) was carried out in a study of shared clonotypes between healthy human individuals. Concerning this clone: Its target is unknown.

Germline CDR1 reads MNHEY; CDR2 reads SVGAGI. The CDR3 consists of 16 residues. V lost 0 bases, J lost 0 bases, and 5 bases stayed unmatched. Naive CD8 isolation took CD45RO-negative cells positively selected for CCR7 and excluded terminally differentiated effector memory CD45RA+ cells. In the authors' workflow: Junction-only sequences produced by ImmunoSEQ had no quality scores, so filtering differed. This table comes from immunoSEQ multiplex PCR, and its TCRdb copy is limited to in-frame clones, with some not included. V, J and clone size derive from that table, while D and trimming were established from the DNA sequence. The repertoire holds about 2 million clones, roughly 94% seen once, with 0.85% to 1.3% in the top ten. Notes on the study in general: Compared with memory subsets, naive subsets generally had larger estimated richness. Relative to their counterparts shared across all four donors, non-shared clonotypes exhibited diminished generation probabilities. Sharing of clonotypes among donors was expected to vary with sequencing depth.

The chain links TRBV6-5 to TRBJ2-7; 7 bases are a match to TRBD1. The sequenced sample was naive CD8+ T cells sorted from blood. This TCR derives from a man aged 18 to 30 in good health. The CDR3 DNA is TGTGCCAGCAGTTACTCACAGGGGTGGGGCTCCTACGAGCAGTACTTC. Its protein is CASSYSQGWGSYEQYF.